This T cell receptor beta chain emerged from a study of T cells after posttransplantation cyclophosphamide. Whole-study findings and limits: Later post-transplant blood repertoires were often dominated by donor CD8+ memory clones. Recipient CMV seropositivity and CMV reactivation strongly tracked TRB clonality. Skin or GI-infiltrating T cells shared few TRB sequences with blood.

A few counts support this clone. No antigen is known for it. Sequenced by immunoSEQ multiplex PCR; TCRdb stores in-frame clones only, minus some. Observed in the sample are about 38,000 clones, none of them singletons. This CDR3 spans 13 amino acids. CDR1 is KGHSH and CDR2 is LQKENI in the germline V gene. The ends were cut back, 3 bases at V and 3 bases at J, with 8 bases in the middle. The V and J genes are TRBV18 and TRBJ2-5, with D uncertain. The sample comprised PBMCs. The clonotype was recovered from a man aged 50 to 59 in good health, CMV-negative, and a related stem cell transplant donor. CDR3 in amino acids: CASSPRREETQYF. CDR3 in DNA: TGTGCCAGCTCACCCCGACGGGAAGAGACCCAGTACTTC.